This is a list of T cell receptor beta chains from one sample in a study of cytomegalovirus exposure and HLA in healthy donors. Generated by immunoSEQ multiplex PCR, the TCRdb table keeps only in-frame clones and is missing some. This table holds under 200,000 clones, 75% to 90% found once. Source material: PBMCs. Receptors originate from a woman between 18 and 29 years old in good health and CMV-seronegative. CDR3s include the opening cysteine and the closing phenylalanine or tryptophan. The D gene is left open where the match is weak. For some rows the clone size is stated as once, few or many, or as a class when expanded; others skip it.

>.|TRBV10-3|.|TRBJ1-1
TGTGCCATCAGTGAGTCGGGAGGACGGTGGAACACTGAAGCTTTCTTT
CAISESGGRWNTEAFF
>.|TRBV19|.|TRBJ2-3
TGTGCCAGTTCTTTCGGGGAGGCAGATACGCAGTATTTT
CASSFGEADTQYF
>.|TRBV27|.|TRBJ2-2
TGTGCCAGCCGGTTCAGGGCCCCGCGGTCCGGGGAGCTGTTTTTT
CASRFRAPRSGELFF
>many|TRBV29-1|TRBD1|TRBJ1-6
TGCAGCGTGCGACAGGGAACCCATAATTCACCCCTCCACTTT
CSVRQGTHNSPLHF
>.|TRBV6-1|.|TRBJ2-7
TGTGCCAGCAGAACAGGGTTTGCTGACGAGCAGTACTTC
CASRTGFADEQYF
>.|TRBV6-1|.|TRBJ2-2
TGTGCCAGCAGGAGGGCTAGCACCGGGGAGCTGTTTTTT
CASRRASTGELFF
>few|TRBV4-3|.|TRBJ2-7
TGCGCCAGCAGCCAAGAAATCTCAAGGTGGAGGACCTACGAGCAGTACTTC
CASSQEISRWRTYEQYF
>.|TRBV6-5|.|TRBJ1-1
TGTGCCAGCACGGGGGGGGCGGGCACTGAAGCTTTCTTT
CASTGGAGTEAFF
>.|TRBV18|.|TRBJ1-2
TGTGCCAGCTCACCGGACCTCCAGGGTTTTTTGGGCTACACCTTC
CASSPDLQGFLGYTF
>.|TRBV18|.|TRBJ1-4
TGTGCCAGTCGTCCGGGGATTAATGAAAAACTGTTTTTT
CASRPGINEKLFF
>.|TRBV7-9|.|TRBJ1-2
TGTGCCAGCAGCTCCGGGGTCCAGCATGGCTACACCTTC
CASSSGVQHGYTF
>.|TRBV5-4|.|TRBJ1-1
TGTGCCAGCAGCTTGGGTATGGGGCAGGGTGAAGCTTTCTTT
CASSLGMGQGEAFF
>.|TRBV2|.|TRBJ1-2
TGTGCCAGCAGTTTCAACAGGGACTATGGCTACACCTTC
CASSFNRDYGYTF
>.|TRBV27|.|TRBJ1-2
TGTGCCAGCAGTTTATTTTTAGGCGGCATCTATGGCTACACCTTC
CASSLFLGGIYGYTF
>.|TRBV7-2|.|TRBJ1-3
TGTGCCAGCAGTCCCCGGACAGCTAGCTCTGGAAACACCATATATTTT
CASSPRTASSGNTIYF
>.|TRBV11-2|TRBD2|TRBJ2-5
TGTGCCAGCAGCTTTGCTAGCGGGAACCAAGAGACCCAGTACTTC
CASSFASGNQETQYF
>.|TRBV6-1|.|TRBJ2-7
TGTGCCAGCACTGATCGGCCAGGGGGGTTCTACGAGCAGTACTTC
CASTDRPGGFYEQYF
>.|TRBV5-1|.|TRBJ1-2
TGCGCCAGCAGCTTGGGTAGCCACGGCTACACCTTC
CASSLGSHGYTF
>.|TRBV7-3|.|TRBJ2-3
TGTGCCAGCAGCTTATATTCGTTGGCGGGAAGGGAGGGCACAGATACGCAGTATTTT
CASSLYSLAGREGTDTQYF
>.|TRBV5-1|TRBD2|TRBJ2-1
TGCGCCAGCAGCTTGGCCGCGGGGGGGCTCTACAATGAGCAGTTCTTC
CASSLAAGGLYNEQFF
>.|TRBV9|.|TRBJ2-2
TGTGCCAGCAGCGTAGGTTTGCGACAGATCAGCGGGGAGCTGTTTTTT
CASSVGLRQISGELFF
>.|TRBV5-6|.|TRBJ1-5
TGTGCCAGCAGCTGGAGGACGGGGGGCAATCAGCCCCAGCATTTT
CASSWRTGGNQPQHF
>.|TRBV5-4|TRBD1|TRBJ1-2
TGTGCCAGCAGCGAGAGGACAGGGTGGGACTACACCTTC
CASSERTGWDYTF
>.|TRBV29-1|TRBD2|TRBJ2-1
TGCAGCGTTCTTAGCGGGGGGATTGACACTGAGCAGTTCTTC
CSVLSGGIDTEQFF
>.|TRBV6-6|.|TRBJ1-5
TGTGCCAGCACACGGGGATATGGGCAGCCCCAGCATTTT
CASTRGYGQPQHF
>.|TRBV4-1|TRBD1|TRBJ1-2
TGCGCCAGCAGCCAAGACGCAACAGGGGACTATGGCTACACCTTC
CASSQDATGDYGYTF
>.|TRBV20-1|.|TRBJ1-1
TGCAGCGCTAAAGGGACTGATCAAGCTTTCTTT
CSAKGTDQAFF
>.|TRBV4-1|TRBD1|TRBJ1-1
TGCGCCAGCAGCTCTAAAGATTGGCCGACAGGGCCTGAAGCTTTCTTT
CASSSKDWPTGPEAFF
>once|TRBV4-1|TRBD1|TRBJ1-1
TGCGCCAGCAGCGACTGGCAGGGGGTACGAACTGAAGCTTTCTTT
CASSDWQGVRTEAFF
>.|TRBV5-6|.|TRBJ1-2
TGTGCCAGCAGCTTGCGGACCTTC
CASSLRTF
>.|TRBV29-1|TRBD2|TRBJ2-3
TGCAGCGCTACCGACCGGGGAGGGCGCACAGATACGCAGTATTTT
CSATDRGGRTDTQYF
>.|TRBV4-3|TRBD2|TRBJ2-1
TGCGCCAGCAGCCAAGATTGGGACGGACTAGGGTTCAACAATGAGCAGTTCTTC
CASSQDWDGLGFNNEQFF
>.|TRBV19|.|TRBJ2-7
TGTGCCAGTAGTATTAACGGGGATCCCTACGAGCAGTACTTC
CASSINGDPYEQYF
>.|TRBV19|.|TRBJ1-4
TGTGCCAGTAGTATGGAACAGGGATGGAATGAAAAACTGTTTTTT
CASSMEQGWNEKLFF
>.|TRBV5-6|.|TRBJ2-5
TGTGCCAGCAGCTTGGCTAGGAGGATAGAACAAGAGACCCAGTACTTC
CASSLARRIEQETQYF
>.|TRBV29-1|TRBD1|TRBJ1-2
TGCAGCGGTGGGGACAGCTTACTTAACTATGGCTACACCTTC
CSGGDSLLNYGYTF
>few|TRBV19|.|TRBJ1-6
TGTGCCAGTAGCCAACCGGGACAAACGACCTTAACCCTCCACTTT
CASSQPGQTTLTLHF
>.|TRBV2|.|TRBJ1-1
TGTGCCAGCAGTGGGACAGAGTCAAGGCAAGGGGTCTTT
CASSGTESRQGVF
>.|TRBV6-6|TRBD2|TRBJ2-1
TGTGCCAGCAGTTACCTTCTGGGACTAGCGGAGAATGAGCAGTTCTTC
CASSYLLGLAENEQFF
>.|TRBV5-6|.|TRBJ1-2
TGTGCCAGCAGCTTCCTAGATTTCCTTGCTAACTATGGCTACACCTTC
CASSFLDFLANYGYTF
>.|TRBV5-1|TRBD2|TRBJ2-7
TGCGCCAGCGCCTGGACTAGCGGGAAATACGAGCAGTACTTC
CASAWTSGKYEQYF
>.|TRBV30|TRBD1|TRBJ1-5
TGTGCCTGGACCTCGGACAGGGAGGTGGGTCAGCCCCAGCATTTT
CAWTSDREVGQPQHF
>.|TRBV4-1|.|TRBJ2-1
TGCGCCAGCAGCCAAGAACCCATAGTCAATGAGCAGTTCTTC
CASSQEPIVNEQFF
>once|TRBV27|.|TRBJ1-1
TGTGCCAGCAGTTTATTGGGACATGACACTGAAGCTTTCTTT
CASSLLGHDTEAFF
>few|TRBV19|TRBD1|TRBJ1-2
TGTGCCAGTAGGATGACAGGACAGGCTAACTATGGCTACACCTTC
CASRMTGQANYGYTF
>.|TRBV9|.|TRBJ2-7
TGTGCCAGCAGCGTAGGCGGGCCGGTCTCCTACGAGCAGTACTTC
CASSVGGPVSYEQYF
>.|TRBV19|.|TRBJ1-2
TGTGCCAGTAGTATACCTCAGGCGTCGGGATATGGCTACACCTTC
CASSIPQASGYGYTF
>.|TRBV30|.|TRBJ1-1
TGTGCCTGGAGTCACAGAAGTGTCACTGAAGCTTTCTTT
CAWSHRSVTEAFF
>.|TRBV6-6|.|TRBJ2-1
TGTGCCAGCCTACAGGGTCCCTACAATGAGCAGTTCTTC
CASLQGPYNEQFF
>.|TRBV25-1|.|TRBJ2-7
TGTGCCAGCAGTGTCGCCTACGAGCAGTACTTC
CASSVAYEQYF
>.|TRBV27|.|TRBJ2-3
TGTGCCAGCAGTTCTCGACAGGGCACAGATACGCAGTATTTT
CASSSRQGTDTQYF
>.|TRBV7-6|TRBD2|TRBJ2-3
TGTGCCAGCAGCTTAGACGGCGGGAGGATGGCAGATACGCAGTATTTT
CASSLDGGRMADTQYF
>.|TRBV5-1|TRBD2|TRBJ2-7
TGCGCCAGCAGCTTGGGGACTAGCGGGGTCTACGAGCAGTACTTC
CASSLGTSGVYEQYF
>.|TRBV5-6|TRBD1|TRBJ1-2
TGTGCCAGCAGCTTTCCGGGACAGGGGATAGATGGCTACACCTTC
CASSFPGQGIDGYTF
>.|TRBV5-4|.|TRBJ2-2
TGTGCCAGCAGCTTGGTCGGCGGCTCAAACACCGGGGAGCTGTTTTTT
CASSLVGGSNTGELFF